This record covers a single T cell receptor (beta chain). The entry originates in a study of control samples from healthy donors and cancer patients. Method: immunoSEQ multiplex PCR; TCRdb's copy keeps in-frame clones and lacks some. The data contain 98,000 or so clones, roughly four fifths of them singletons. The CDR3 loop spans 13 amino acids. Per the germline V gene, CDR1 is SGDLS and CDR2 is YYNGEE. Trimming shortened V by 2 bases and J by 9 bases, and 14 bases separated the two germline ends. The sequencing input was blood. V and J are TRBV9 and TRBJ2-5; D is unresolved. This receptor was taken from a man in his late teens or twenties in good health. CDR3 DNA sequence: TGTGCCAGCAGCGTCGACTTCCGGGCCCCCCAGTACTTC. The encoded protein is CASSVDFRAPQYF.